The 16 T cell receptor beta chains reported below all come from one sample, sequenced in a study of T cell changes during pregnancy in multiple sclerosis. Measured with immunoSEQ multiplex PCR; TCRdb has only the in-frame clones, and not every one. The table lists around 120,000 clones, 80% to 95% of them singletons. The material was peripheral blood, obtained after pregnancy. All receptors come from a female donor with multiple sclerosis, enrolled in a pregnancy study.

The chain uses TRBV30 and TRBJ1-2; D is undetermined. Germline V gives CDR1 GTSNPN, CDR2 SVGIG (reference sequence). V lost 8 bases and J lost 0, with 7 bases in between. This CDR3 contains 11 residues. In DNA form, the CDR3 reads TGTGCCCTGGAGACTAACTATGGCTACACCTTC. It encodes CALETNYGYTF.

The V gene is TRBV30, the J gene TRBJ1-2; D gene unclear. The V gene lost 0 bases and the J gene lost 4 bases, with 12 bases spanning the gap. The CDR3 covers 14 residues. Germline V gives CDR1 GTSNPN, CDR2 SVGIG (reference sequence). As DNA, the CDR3 is TGTGCCTGGAGTGTACCTAGCGGAGCCTATGGCTACACCTTC. It is translated as CAWSVPSGAYGYTF.

The genes are TRBV25-1 and TRBJ1-2; D gene uncertain. Trimming took off 2 bases at V and 4 bases at J, with 5 bases between the two ends. CDR1 is MGHDK and CDR2 is SYGVNS in the germline V gene. CDR3 length: 12 residues. CDR3 nucleotide sequence: TGTGCCAGCAGTGAACTCAGCTATGGCTACACCTTC. Translated, it gives CASSELSYGYTF.

V gene TRBV5-6 combines with J gene TRBJ2-7; D remains unclear. CDR1 and CDR2 from the germline V gene are SGHDT and YYEEEE. The V and J ends lost 4 bases and 0 bases respectively, with 14 bases between them. This CDR3 region has 15 residues. The CDR3 sequence is CASSPKQQHSYEQYF. For the CDR3, the DNA is TGTGCCAGCAGCCCGAAACAGCAACACTCCTACGAGCAGTACTTC.

CDR3 in amino acids: CASINPGLAGWETQYF. CDR3 DNA: TGTGCCAGCATCAACCCGGGACTAGCGGGGTGGGAGACCCAGTACTTC. The V and J genes are TRBV7-6 and TRBJ2-5; 13 bases are a match to TRBD2. J was trimmed by 5 bases and V by 7 bases; bases with no gene match: 10. This CDR3 has 16 residues. The germline V gene has CDR1 SGHVS and CDR2 FNYEAQ.

The V gene is TRBV6-5, the J gene TRBJ2-1; 13 bases are a match to TRBD2. Germline V gene data show CDR1 as MNHEY and CDR2 as SVGAGI. The CDR3 runs 14 residues. The J segment lost 14 bases and the V segment lost 6 bases, leaving 10 bases of the junction unmatched. CDR3: CASSSILAGGQKFF. Written as DNA, the CDR3 is TGTGCCAGCAGCTCAATACTAGCGGGGGGGCAAAAGTTCTTC.

The chain combines TRBV6-5 with TRBJ2-7, with D tentatively TRBD1 (5 bases). CDR1 MNHEY and CDR2 SVGAGI come from the germline V gene. V gave up 2 bases and J gave up 3 bases, with 17 bases separating them. The CDR3 extends over 16 amino acids. The DNA for the CDR3 is TGTGCCAGCAGTTACCTAAAGGGGCCGAGGTTCTACGAGCAGTACTTC. It translates to CASSYLKGPRFYEQYF.

This clone was detected only a few times. The chain uses TRBV4-1 and TRBJ2-2, with D possibly TRBD1 on 6 matching bases. The germline V gene encodes CDR1 MGHRA and CDR2 YSYEKL. The CDR3 covers 18 residues. V lost 1 base, J lost 2 bases, and 17 bases lay in between. The CDR3 nucleotides are TGCGCCAGCAGCCAAGGGGTCGTAGGACAGTTCAACACCGGGGAGCTGTTTTTT. Amino acid sequence: CASSQGVVGQFNTGELFF.

The chain combines TRBV2 with TRBJ1-2; 10 bases match TRBD1. Germline-derived CDR1 and CDR2 are SNHLY and FYNNEI. The CDR3 totals 15 residues. V was pared by 6 bases and J by 7 bases, with 11 bases of the junction left unmatched. DNA of the CDR3: TGTGCCAGCAGCTTCCCGGGACAGGGGTCGGGTGGCTACACCTTC. It encodes CASSFPGQGSGGYTF.

This clone was counted a few times. The chain employs TRBV6-5 and TRBJ2-7; the match to TRBD1 covers 7 bases. Trimming cost V 2 bases and J 2 bases; bases outside gene matches: 6. The CDR3 has 15 residues. CDR1 is MNHEY and CDR2 is SVGAGI in the germline V gene. DNA for the CDR3: TGTGCCAGCAGTTACACGAGGACAGGAGCCTACGAGCAGTACTTC. It specifies CASSYTRTGAYEQYF.

V and J are TRBV2 and TRBJ1-5, with 9 positions matching TRBD1. This CDR3 comprises 13 residues. Germline V lookup: CDR1 SNHLY, CDR2 FYNNEI. V trimming: 4 bases; J trimming: 7 bases; junction bases outside the gene matches: 2. CDR3 nucleotide sequence: TGTGCCAGCAGTGGACAGGGGGAACAGCCCCAGCATTTT. As protein: CASSGQGEQPQHF.

The chain has TRBV9 and TRBJ2-1; no definite D call. The CDR3 totals 14 residues. Trimming stripped 0 bases from V and 1 base from J, with 5 bases between. The V gene's germline CDR1 is SGDLS and CDR2 YYNGEE. The CDR3 DNA reads as TGTGCCAGCAGCGTAGGTGTATCCTACAATGAGCAGTTCTTC. Translated, it gives CASSVGVSYNEQFF.

The V gene is TRBV4-1, the J gene TRBJ1-2; 9 bases line up with TRBD1. The V segment lost 0 bases and the J segment 5 bases; nucleotides outside the gene matches: 4. CDR3 length equals 15 residues. Germline assignment: CDR1 MGHRA and CDR2 YSYEKL. This CDR3 reads CASSQDATGGYGYTF. For the CDR3, the DNA is TGCGCCAGCAGCCAAGATGCGACAGGGGGATATGGCTACACCTTC.

This clone was counted a single time. The chain carries TRBV15 and TRBJ2-7; the D is unclear. Germline V gene sequence: CDR1 LNHNV, CDR2 YYDKDF (reference sequence). Between the trimmed V and J ends, which lost 0 bases and 12 bases, there was a span of 15 bases. CDR3 size: 13 residues. The CDR3 protein is CATSRDHVTDSYF. CDR3 bases: TGTGCCACCAGCAGAGATCATGTAACAGATTCGTACTTC.

Concerning this clone: Other DNA sequences in the same sample also yield this CDR3. The chain carries TRBV6-5 and TRBJ1-5; D possibly corresponds to TRBD1 (6 bases). In germline, CDR1 is MNHEY, CDR2 SVGAGI. V shed 5 bases and J shed 4 bases, with 9 bases lying between them. The CDR3 length is 13 residues. The CDR3 loop is CASSGQQNQPQHF. In DNA, the CDR3 is TGTGCCAGCAGTGGACAGCAAAATCAGCCCCAGCATTTT.

The V gene is TRBV25-1, the J gene TRBJ1-6; D is ambiguous. V lost 7 bases and J 7 bases, leaving 14 bases between the germline ends. This CDR3 contains 14 residues. The germline V gene has CDR1 MGHDK and CDR2 SYGVNS. CDR3 residues: CASTLGYWNSPLHF. The CDR3, as DNA: TGTGCCAGCACTCTAGGCTATTGGAATTCACCCCTCCACTTT. Combining the CDR3 with reference TRBV25-1 and TRBJ1-6 gives the whole variable domain EADIYQTPRYLVIGTGKKITLECSQTMGHDKMYWYQQDPGMELHLIHYSYGVNSTEKGDLSSESTVSRIRTEHFPLTLESARPSHTSQYLCASTLGYWNSPLHFGNGTRLTVT.